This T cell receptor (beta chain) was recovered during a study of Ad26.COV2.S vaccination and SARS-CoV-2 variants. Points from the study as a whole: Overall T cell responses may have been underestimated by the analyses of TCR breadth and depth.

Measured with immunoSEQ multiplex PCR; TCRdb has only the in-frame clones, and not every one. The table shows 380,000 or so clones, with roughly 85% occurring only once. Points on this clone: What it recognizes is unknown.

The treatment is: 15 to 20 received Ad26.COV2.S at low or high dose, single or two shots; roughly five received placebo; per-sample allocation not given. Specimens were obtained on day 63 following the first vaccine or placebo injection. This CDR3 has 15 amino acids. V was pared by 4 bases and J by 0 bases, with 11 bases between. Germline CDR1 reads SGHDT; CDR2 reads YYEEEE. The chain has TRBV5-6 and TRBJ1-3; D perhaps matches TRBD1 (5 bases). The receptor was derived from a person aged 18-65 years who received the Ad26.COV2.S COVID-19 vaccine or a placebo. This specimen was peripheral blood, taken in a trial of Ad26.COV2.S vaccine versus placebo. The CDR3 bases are TGTGCCAGCAGCGACGGGACTATCTCTGGAAACACCATATATTTT. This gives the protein CASSDGTISGNTIYF.